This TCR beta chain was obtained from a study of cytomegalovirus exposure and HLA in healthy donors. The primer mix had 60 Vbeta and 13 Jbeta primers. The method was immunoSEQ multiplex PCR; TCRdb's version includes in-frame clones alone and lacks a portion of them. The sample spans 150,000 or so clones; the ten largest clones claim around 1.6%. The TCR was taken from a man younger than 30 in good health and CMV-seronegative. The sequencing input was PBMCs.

The CDR3 region is CASSTGTGGTGELFF. CDR3 nucleotide sequence: TGTGCCAGCAGTACCGGCACAGGCGGAACCGGGGAGCTGTTTTTT. The chain couples TRBV5-4 to TRBJ2-2, with a possible D match to TRBD1 (5 bases). The CDR3 loop spans 15 amino acids. Trimming shortened V by 5 bases and J by 5 bases, and 16 bases separated the two germline ends. Per germline, CDR1 SGHNT and CDR2 YYREEE (reference sequence).